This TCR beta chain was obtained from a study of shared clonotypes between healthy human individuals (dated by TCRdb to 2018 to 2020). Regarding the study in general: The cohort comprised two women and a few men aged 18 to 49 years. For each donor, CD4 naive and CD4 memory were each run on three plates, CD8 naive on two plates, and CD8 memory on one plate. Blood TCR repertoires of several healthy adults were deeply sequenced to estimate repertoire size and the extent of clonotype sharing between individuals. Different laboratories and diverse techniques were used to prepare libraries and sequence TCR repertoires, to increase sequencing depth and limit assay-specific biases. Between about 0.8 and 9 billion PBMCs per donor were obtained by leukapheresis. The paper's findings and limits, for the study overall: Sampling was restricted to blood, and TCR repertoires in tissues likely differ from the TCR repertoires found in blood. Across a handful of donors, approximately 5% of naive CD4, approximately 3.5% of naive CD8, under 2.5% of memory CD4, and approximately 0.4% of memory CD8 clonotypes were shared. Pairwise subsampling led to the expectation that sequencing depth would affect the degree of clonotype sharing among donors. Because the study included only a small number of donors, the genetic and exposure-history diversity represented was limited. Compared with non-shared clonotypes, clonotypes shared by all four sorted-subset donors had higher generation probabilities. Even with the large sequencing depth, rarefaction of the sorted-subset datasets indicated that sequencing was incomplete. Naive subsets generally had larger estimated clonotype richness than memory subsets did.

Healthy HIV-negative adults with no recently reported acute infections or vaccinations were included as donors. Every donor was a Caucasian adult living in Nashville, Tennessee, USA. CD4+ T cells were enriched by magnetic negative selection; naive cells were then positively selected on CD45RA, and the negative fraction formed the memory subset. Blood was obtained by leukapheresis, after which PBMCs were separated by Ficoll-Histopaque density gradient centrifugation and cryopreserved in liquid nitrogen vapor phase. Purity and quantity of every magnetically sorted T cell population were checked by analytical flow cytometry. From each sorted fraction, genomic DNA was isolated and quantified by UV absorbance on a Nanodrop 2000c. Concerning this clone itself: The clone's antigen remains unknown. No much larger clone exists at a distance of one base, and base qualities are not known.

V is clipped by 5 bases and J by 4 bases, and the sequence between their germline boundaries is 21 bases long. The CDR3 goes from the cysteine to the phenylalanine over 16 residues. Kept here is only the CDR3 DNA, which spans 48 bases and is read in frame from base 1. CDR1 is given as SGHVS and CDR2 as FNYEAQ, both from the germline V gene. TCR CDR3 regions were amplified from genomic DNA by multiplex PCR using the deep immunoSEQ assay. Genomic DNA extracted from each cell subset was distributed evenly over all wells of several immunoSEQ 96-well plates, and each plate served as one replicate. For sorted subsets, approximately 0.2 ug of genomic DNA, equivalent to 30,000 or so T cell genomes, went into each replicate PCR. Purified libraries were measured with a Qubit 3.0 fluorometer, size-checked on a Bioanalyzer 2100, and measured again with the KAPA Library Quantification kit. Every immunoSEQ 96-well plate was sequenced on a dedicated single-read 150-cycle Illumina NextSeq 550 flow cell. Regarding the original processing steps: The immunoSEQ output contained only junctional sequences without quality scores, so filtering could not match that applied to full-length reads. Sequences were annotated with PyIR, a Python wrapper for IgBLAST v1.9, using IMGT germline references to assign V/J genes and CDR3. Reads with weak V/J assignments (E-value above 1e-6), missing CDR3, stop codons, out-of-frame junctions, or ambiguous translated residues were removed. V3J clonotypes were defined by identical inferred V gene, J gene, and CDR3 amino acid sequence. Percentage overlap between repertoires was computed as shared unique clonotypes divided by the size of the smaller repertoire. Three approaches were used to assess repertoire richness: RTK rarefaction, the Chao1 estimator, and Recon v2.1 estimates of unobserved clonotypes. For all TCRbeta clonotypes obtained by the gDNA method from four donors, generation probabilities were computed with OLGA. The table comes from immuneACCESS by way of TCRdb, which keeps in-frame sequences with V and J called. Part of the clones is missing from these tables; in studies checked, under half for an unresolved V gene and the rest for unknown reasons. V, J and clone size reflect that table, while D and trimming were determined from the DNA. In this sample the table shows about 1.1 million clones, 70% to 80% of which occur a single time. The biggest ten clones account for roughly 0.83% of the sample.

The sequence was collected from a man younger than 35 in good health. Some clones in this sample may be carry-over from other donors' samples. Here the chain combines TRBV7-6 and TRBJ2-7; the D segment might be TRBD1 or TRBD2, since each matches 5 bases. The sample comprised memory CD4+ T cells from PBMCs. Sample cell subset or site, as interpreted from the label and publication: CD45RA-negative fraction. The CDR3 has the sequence CASSPGPRDGTYEQYF. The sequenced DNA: TGTGCCAGCAGCCCCGGACCCCGGGACGGTACGTACGAGCAGTACTTC.